The clone carrying this T cell receptor (beta chain) was seen once. The data were obtained in a study of T cell repertoires in cytomegalovirus infection. The CDR3 is 11 residues long. CDR1 and CDR2 from the germline V gene are SNHLY and FYNNEI. Trimming stripped 7 bases from V and 6 bases from J, with 6 bases between. MiXCR was run by TCRdb on the reads, yielding one entry per CDR3 protein. The table lists 600,000 to 800,000 distinct CDR3 sequences, 24% of them singletons. The sample was CD8+ T cells from PBMCs. The source of this sequence is a human donor in good health (CMV status not recorded). Some clones in this sample may be carry-over from other donors' samples. This chain links TRBV2 with TRBJ2-2, with D unclear. Here the CDR3 DNA reads TGTGCCAGCAACGGGCCCGGGGAGCTGTTTTTT. The encoded protein is CASNGPGELFF.